The 22 T cell receptor beta chains in this list originate from one sample, sequenced in a study of CD8 T cells in ankylosing spondylitis. Regarding the study as a whole: Seemingly distinctive of ankylosing spondylitis blood was a TCR beta motif formed by eight highly homologous variants.

Their antigens are not known. TCRdb re-called the 5' RACE reads with MiXCR, one entry per CDR3 protein. The repertoire holds under 450,000 distinct CDR3 sequences, about a sixth seen once, with 1% in the top ten. The sample taken for sequencing was blood, either unsorted or a sorted T cell fraction (not recorded which). The receptors come from a male donor with ankylosing spondylitis.

This clonotype came up many times. The chain couples TRBV10-3 to TRBJ2-3; the match to TRBD1 covers 9 bases. Germline CDR1 and CDR2: ENHRY and SYGVKD. The CDR3 runs to 16 residues. J gave up 0 bases and V 3 bases, and 4 bases lay outside the gene matches. CDR3: CAISDPGQGSTDTQYF. Written as DNA, the CDR3 is TGTGCCATCAGTGACCCGGGACAGGGTAGCACAGATACGCAGTATTTT.

The V and J genes are TRBV28 and TRBJ1-5, with a weak D call TRBD1 (6 bases). The germline CDR1 and CDR2 sequences are MDHEN and SYDVKM. This CDR3 is 15 amino acids long. Trimming removed 6 bases at V and 6 bases at J, with 18 bases between. Written as DNA, the CDR3 is TGTGCCAGCAGACCTACTGACAGGATGCGTCAGCCCCAGCATTTT. This sequence encodes CASRPTDRMRQPQHF.

This clonotype has just a few counts. This chain uses TRBV6-2 or TRBV6-3 with TRBJ2-5, with D perhaps matching TRBD2 (5 bases). Looked up from germline, CDR1 is MNHEY and CDR2 is SVGEGT. The V end was cut by 5 bases, the J end by 5 bases, with 12 bases between. The CDR3 is 13 amino acids. CDR3 loop: CASSPSGKETQYF. The DNA of the CDR3 is TGTGCCAGCAGTCCCTCCGGGAAGGAGACCCAGTACTTC.

The sample holds a few counts of this clonotype. The chain uses TRBV20-1 and TRBJ1-1, with 7 bases that match TRBD1. With V trimmed by 2 bases and J by 8 bases, 2 bases remained unmatched. Germline V lookup: CDR1 DFQATT, CDR2 SNEGSKA (reference sequence). The CDR3 runs to 11 residues. The DNA of the CDR3 is TGCAGTGCTAGACCACAGGGGGAAGCTTTCTTT. Translated: CSARPQGEAFF.

The V and J genes are TRBV19 and TRBJ1-1; the D is unclear. This CDR3 spans 15 amino acids. Germline CDR1 LNHDA, CDR2 SQIVND (reference sequence). The V and J ends lost 4 bases and 0 bases respectively, with 12 bases between them. This CDR3 is CASSKQAQLNTEAFF. The CDR3, as DNA: TGTGCCAGTAGTAAGCAGGCGCAATTGAACACTGAAGCTTTCTTT.

The chain carries TRBV5-5 and TRBJ2-4; the match to TRBD2 covers 11 bases. V dropped 5 bases and J dropped 8; count of bases not matched to a gene: 6. There are 14 residues in the CDR3. Germline-derived CDR1 and CDR2 are SGHKS and YYEKEE (reference sequence). The chain's CDR3 is CASSKLAGVDIQYF. Here the CDR3 DNA reads TGTGCCAGCAGTAAACTAGCGGGAGTAGACATTCAGTACTTC.

The V and J genes are TRBV6-4 and TRBJ2-3, with D hard to call. Per germline, CDR1 MRHNA and CDR2 SNTAGT. The CDR3 is 13 amino acids. V lost 0 bases and J lost 8, with 9 bases in between. The CDR3 DNA sequence: TGTGCCAGCAGTGACTCACCGTCGGGTACGCAGTATTTT. Translating gives CASSDSPSGTQYF.

This clonotype occurred a few times. The CDR3 region is CASRAGRVYEQYF. For the CDR3, the DNA is TGTGCCAGCAGGGCGGGCCGGGTCTACGAGCAGTACTTC. J is TRBJ2-7 and V is TRBV6-1; D is possibly TRBD2 (5 bases). V was cut by 6 bases and J by 3 bases, with 12 bases left in between. This CDR3 has 13 amino acids. CDR1 is MNHNS and CDR2 is SASEGT in the germline V gene.

The CDR3 coding sequence is TGTGCCAGCAGCTTGAGGGTGACAGGCCGAGACGAGCAGTACTTC. Translated, it gives CASSLRVTGRDEQYF. V and J are TRBV7-8 and TRBJ2-7; D is perhaps TRBD1 (6 bases). V was shortened by 3 bases and J by 5 bases, with 17 bases between the two germline ends. CDR1 is SGHVS and CDR2 is FQNEAQ in the germline V gene. The CDR3 loop spans 15 amino acids.

The J gene is TRBJ2-7, the V gene TRBV11-2; TRBD2 matches 10 bases. V shed 1 base, J shed 2 bases, and the junction held 5 bases outside the gene matches. The length of the CDR3 is 16 residues. CDR1 is SGHAT and CDR2 is FQNNGV in the germline V gene. Here the CDR3 reads CASSLGSSGGAYEQYF. Written as DNA, the CDR3 is TGTGCCAGCAGCTTAGGTTCGAGCGGGGGGGCCTACGAGCAGTACTTC.

This clonotype was detected a few times. The V call is TRBV3-1, the J call TRBJ2-2, with 10 bases lining up with TRBD1. V gave up 8 bases and J gave up 4 bases; unmatched junction bases: 4. CDR1 and CDR2 (germline): LGHDT, YNNKEL (reference sequence). The CDR3 is 14 residues long. The CDR3 sequence: CASRDRGFTGELFF. Here the CDR3 DNA reads TGTGCCAGCCGGGACAGGGGCTTCACCGGGGAGCTGTTTTTT.

This sequence joins TRBV21-1 and TRBJ1-1; no DNA check was done on the table's D call, TRBD1. TRBV21-1 represents a pseudogene. This CDR3 has 15 amino acids. CDR3 DNA: TGTGCCAGCGGGGGAGGGGGCGCACCGAACACTGAAGCTTTCTTT. It codes for CASGGGGAPNTEAFF.

This clonotype was seen more than once but under ten times. V and J are TRBV7-3 and TRBJ2-1; weak D call: TRBD2 (6 bases). This CDR3 spans 13 amino acids. In germline, CDR1 is SGHTA, CDR2 FQGTGA. V lost 2 bases and J lost 11, with 13 bases in between. The CDR3 spells CASSLDVAGKQFF. In DNA, the CDR3 is TGTGCCAGCAGCTTAGACGTGGCGGGGAAGCAGTTCTTC.

This clonotype showed up just a few times. The rearrangement links TRBV5-1 to TRBJ2-3; 10 bases line up with TRBD2. J was trimmed by 6 bases and V by 2 bases; bases with no gene match: 9. Germline loops: CDR1 SGHRS, CDR2 YFSETQ. CDR3 size: 16 residues. The chain's CDR3 is CASSLGRLAGADTQYF. As DNA, the CDR3 is TGCGCCAGCAGCTTAGGGCGGCTAGCGGGAGCTGATACGCAGTATTTT.

V is TRBV21-1 and J is TRBJ2-4. TRBV21-1 counts as a pseudogene. The CDR3 sequence is 16 residues long. CDR3 nucleotides: TGTGCCAGCAGCAAAGCCACAGGGGTAGCCAAAAACATTCAGTACTTC. Translated, it gives CASSKATGVAKNIQYF.

The gene calls are TRBV28 and TRBJ2-1; 7 positions agree with TRBD2. This CDR3 has 17 amino acids. CDR1 is MDHEN and CDR2 is SYDVKM in the germline V gene. J lost 0 bases, V lost 4 bases, and 9 bases had no gene match. CDR3 protein: CASSSPGAGNSYNEQFF. CDR3 coding DNA: TGTGCCAGCAGTTCCCCAGGAGCGGGAAACTCCTACAATGAGCAGTTCTTC. Full variable domain (remainder filled in from reference TRBV28 and TRBJ2-1): DVKVTQSSRYLVKRTGEKVFLECVQDMDHENMFWYRQDPGLGLRLIYFSYDVKMKEKGDIPEGYSVSREKKERFSLILESASTNQTSMYLCASSSPGAGNSYNEQFFGPGTRLTVL.

This clonotype was seen a few times. This sequence joins TRBV20-1 and TRBJ2-2; 9 nucleotides line up with TRBD2. The V gene's germline CDR1 is DFQATT and CDR2 SNEGSKA (reference sequence). With 1 base clipped from V and 1 base from J, the junction kept 4 bases outside the gene matches. This CDR3 has 16 amino acids. CDR3 DNA sequence: TGCAGTGCTAGAGTGAGCGGGAGGAGGAACACCGGGGAGCTGTTTTTT. Protein sequence: CSARVSGRRNTGELFF.

This chain links TRBV7-9 with TRBJ2-2; a possible D gene is TRBD1 (6 bases). Germline CDR1 SEHNR, CDR2 FQNEAQ (reference sequence). Trimming pared 1 base from V and 9 bases from J, leaving 15 bases between. This CDR3 has 15 residues. The CDR3 bases are TGTGCCAGCAGCTTAGGCATTACAGGGAACCGGGAGCTGTTTTTT. This codes for CASSLGITGNRELFF.

The sample holds a few counts of this clonotype. The chain links TRBV4-3 to TRBJ2-7, with a tentative D call TRBD1 (7 bases). Germline CDR1 LGHNA, CDR2 YSLEER. This CDR3 spans 16 amino acids. Trimming stripped 0 bases from V and 0 bases from J, with 12 bases between. The CDR3 region is CASSQDWQGGSYEQYF. The CDR3 region has the DNA TGCGCCAGCAGCCAAGATTGGCAGGGGGGCTCCTACGAGCAGTACTTC.

J is TRBJ2-3 and V is TRBV7-2; 9 positions match TRBD2. Germline loops: CDR1 SGHTA, CDR2 FQGNSA. The CDR3 is made up of 15 amino acids. J gave up 4 bases and V 7 bases, and 9 bases lay outside the gene matches. CDR3 loop: CASTNRAGGSDTQYF. CDR3 coding DNA: TGTGCCAGCACCAATCGGGCGGGAGGGTCAGATACGCAGTATTTT.

This clonotype showed up many times. The chain is built from TRBV10-3 and TRBJ2-5; no firm D call. V was clipped by 3 bases and J by 2 bases, with 4 bases between them. The CDR3 has 12 amino acids. Germline V lookup: CDR1 ENHRY, CDR2 SYGVKD. The CDR3 loop is CAISERQETQYF. Written as DNA, the CDR3 is TGTGCCATCAGTGAACGTCAAGAGACCCAGTACTTC.

The chain links TRBV6-2 or TRBV6-3 to TRBJ1-1; a weak D match, TRBD1 (5 bases). Deletions cut 7 bases from V and 10 bases from J, with 19 bases between. Germline CDR1 is MNHEY and CDR2 is SVGEGT. There are 13 residues in the CDR3. The CDR3 sequence: CASNLGPHLGAFF. CDR3 nucleotides: TGTGCCAGCAACTTGGGACCCCACCTTGGAGCTTTCTTT.